The clone carrying this T cell receptor (beta chain) was counted a single time. The germline V gene has CDR1 MDHEN and CDR2 SYDVKM. Trimming cost V 2 bases and J 5 bases, with 7 bases left between them. The CDR3 has 13 residues. Study processing details: Amplification of reference gene primers provided the estimated nucleated cell counts. Clones were read by immunoSEQ multiplex PCR, and TCRdb kept only the in-frame ones, dropping some. V and J calls and clone size come straight from that table; D and trimming were deduced from the DNA. There are 410,000 or so clones in the sample; 70% to 90% occur only once, and under 2% lies in the top ten. This sample was taken from a study of blood T cell repertoires in COVID-19. As for the study in general: Sources were T cells, B-cell-depleted T cells, or PBMCs; the material itself was cDNA or gDNA.

This TCR came from a woman between 35 and 50 years old with COVID-19, enrolled during active disease. The source material was peripheral blood. The V and J genes are TRBV28 and TRBJ1-3, with unresolved D. The CDR3 DNA is TGTGCCAGCAGTTTAGAGTTTAGAAACACCATATATTTT. Protein: CASSLEFRNTIYF.